This is a list of T cell receptor beta chains from one sample in a study of T cells in Graves' hyperthyroidism and ophthalmopathy. TCRdb independently ran MiXCR on the multiplex PCR reads; one entry per CDR3 protein. The table records 300,000 or so distinct CDR3 sequences, 21% of them present only once. The material sequenced was blood. These receptors all stem from a woman in her forties or fifties with Graves' hyperthyroidism. CDR3s leave out the opening cysteine and the closing phenylalanine or tryptophan. The D gene is left open where the match is weak.

V	D	J	CDR3
TRBV9	TRBD2	TRBJ2-7	ASSVSGGARVYEQY
TRBV3-1	NA	TRBJ2-1	ASSQEGEQF
TRBV6-2/TRBV6-3	NA	TRBJ2-7	ASRDPGSYEQY
TRBV28	TRBD1	TRBJ1-2	ASRSPGQGALWEGYT
TRBV12-3/TRBV12-4	NA	TRBJ2-1	ASSLLAREQF
TRBV2	NA	TRBJ2-5	ASSERETQY
TRBV20-1	TRBD2	TRBJ2-7	SASSYRTSVYEQY
TRBV7-2	TRBD1	TRBJ1-5	ASSLTGMRQPQH
TRBV5-1	TRBD2	TRBJ2-7	ASNVAGGGAYEQY
TRBV11-3	NA	TRBJ1-1	ASSFSSPTEAF
TRBV3-1	NA	TRBJ2-7	ASSQEGDYEQY
TRBV28	NA	TRBJ1-1	ASSPLKENTEAF
TRBV27	TRBD2	TRBJ2-3	ASSSRGGGSDTQY
TRBV5-1	NA	TRBJ1-2	ASSADSSYGYT
TRBV5-1	TRBD1	TRBJ1-1	ASSLADRTTEAF
TRBV2	TRBD1	TRBJ2-6	ASSGGTGISGANVLT
TRBV20-1	TRBD2	TRBJ2-1	SARPWDLAGVPSEQF
TRBV2	NA	TRBJ1-6	ASSDGSYNSPLH
TRBV14	TRBD1	TRBJ1-2	ASSLRTGGRKHGYT
TRBV12-3/TRBV12-4	TRBD2	TRBJ2-1	ASSLLAIHEQF
TRBV5-1	NA	TRBJ1-1	ASSLLQKNTEAF
TRBV7-9	NA	TRBJ2-7	ASRRADEQY
TRBV29-1	TRBD1	TRBJ1-3	SVEDEGDRAWGNTIY
TRBV5-1	NA	TRBJ1-3	ASSLEGDFGNTIY
TRBV10-3	NA	TRBJ2-5	AIREPRGGSEETQY
TRBV20-1	TRBD2	TRBJ2-1	SARPLGLAGREQF
TRBV7-3	NA	TRBJ2-2	ASSLSDTNTGELF
TRBV28	NA	TRBJ2-1	ASSVRTGSYNEQF
TRBV27	NA	TRBJ1-6	ASSLSLSSYNSPLH
TRBV5-1	NA	TRBJ1-2	ASSLGRGDGYT
TRBV7-9	NA	TRBJ1-1	ASRPGGLNTEAF
TRBV9	NA	TRBJ2-2	ASSVLQGGARNTGELF
TRBV7-2	NA	TRBJ1-1	ASSLNTAGSREAF
TRBV12-3/TRBV12-4	NA	TRBJ2-4	ASRGMAKNIQY
TRBV6-1	NA	TRBJ2-2	ASNTGQNTGELF
TRBV18	NA	TRBJ1-1	ASSNKTDDTEAF
TRBV30	TRBD2	TRBJ2-3	AWSVGAGGPGTQY
TRBV20-1	NA	TRBJ2-3	SADAGTPSTDTQY
TRBV27	NA	TRBJ1-6	ASTRDPGEGGSPLH
TRBV5-8	NA	TRBJ2-7	ASSLDAEGEQY
TRBV11-2	NA	TRBJ2-2	ASSFGVANTGELF
TRBV24-1	TRBD2	TRBJ2-3	ATSSSSGLARSTDTQY
TRBV2	TRBD1	TRBJ2-5	ASSFRFRGRVQETQY
TRBV13	TRBD1	TRBJ2-2	ASSSDRVPGELF
TRBV20-1	NA	TRBJ1-5	SARGARGMGQPQH
TRBV3-1	TRBD1	TRBJ1-6	ASSQGLPGQGGSPLH
TRBV20-1	NA	TRBJ1-5	SARNGQPGRSQPQH
TRBV20-1	TRBD2	TRBJ2-7	SARGGSGIYEQY
TRBV7-2	NA	TRBJ2-2	ASSLAVGHTGELF
TRBV27	NA	TRBJ1-2	ASSRRGASVNYGYT
TRBV11-3	TRBD1	TRBJ2-1	ASSLDSGQVYNEQF
TRBV19	TRBD2	TRBJ2-3	ASSISTSGSTDTQY
TRBV25-1	NA	TRBJ1-5	ASSVGNNQPQH
TRBV11-2	NA	TRBJ1-2	ASSPTASLNYGYT